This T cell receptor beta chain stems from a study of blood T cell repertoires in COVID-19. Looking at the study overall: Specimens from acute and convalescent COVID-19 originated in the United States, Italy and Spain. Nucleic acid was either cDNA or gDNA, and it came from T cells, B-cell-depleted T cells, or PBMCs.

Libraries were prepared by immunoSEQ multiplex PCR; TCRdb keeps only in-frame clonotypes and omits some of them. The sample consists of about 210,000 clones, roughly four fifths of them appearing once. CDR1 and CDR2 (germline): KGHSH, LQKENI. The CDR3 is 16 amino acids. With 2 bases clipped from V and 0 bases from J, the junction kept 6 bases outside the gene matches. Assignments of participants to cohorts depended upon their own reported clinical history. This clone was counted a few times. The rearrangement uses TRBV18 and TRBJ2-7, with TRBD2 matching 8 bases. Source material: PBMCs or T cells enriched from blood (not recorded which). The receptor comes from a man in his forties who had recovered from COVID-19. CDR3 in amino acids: CASSPIAGLSSYEQYF. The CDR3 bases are TGTGCCAGCTCACCAATAGCGGGGCTAAGCTCCTACGAGCAGTACTTC.